This section outlines one TCR beta chain sequence together with its context. Its antigen is not identified. The investigators reverse transcribed all of the isolated RNA, so they sequenced expressed TCRB transcripts. Clones were sequenced by immunoSEQ multiplex PCR, and TCRdb holds only the in-frame ones, with some missing. The data contain roughly 260,000 clones, roughly 11% of them singletons. Only one heparinised blood draw was taken per donor, and its volume averaged around 100 mL. This record belongs to a study of beta chain features in type 1 diabetes. Whole-study results and caveats: A greater similarity of naive, central memory and Treg TCRB repertoires was seen among patients than among healthy donors. Moderately but significantly shorter TCRB CDR3s were found in Type 1 diabetes patients in all four CD4+ subsets. Unsettled here was the matter of whether HLA type influences TCRB rearrangement.

CDR1 is MDHEN, CDR2 SYDVKM, per germline. The V end lost 2 bases, the J end lost 8 bases, and 12 bases lay between the germline ends. The CDR3 is made up of 14 amino acids. The source material was naive CD4+ T cells from blood. The J gene is TRBJ1-4, the V gene TRBV28, with a weak D call TRBD1 (5 bases). The sequence was obtained from a man aged 25-40 years with type 1 diabetes. The chain's CDR3 is CASSLRQGGEKLFF. CDR3 coding DNA: TGTGCCAGCAGTTTACGCCAGGGAGGGGAAAAACTGTTTTTT.